The 27 T cell receptor beta chains reported below all come from one sample, sequenced in a study of blood T cell repertoires in COVID-19. The assay was immunoSEQ multiplex PCR, and TCRdb's table has in-frame clones only and misses some. The profile covers 40,000 to 45,000 clones, with roughly 89% appearing a single time and roughly 21% taken by the ten largest. Sample: peripheral blood. Receptors were obtained from a man aged 45-65 years with active COVID-19.

This clone was recorded once. The genes are TRBV5-1 and TRBJ2-2; weak D call: TRBD2 (10 bases). The germline V gene encodes CDR1 SGHRS and CDR2 YFSETQ. Trimming stripped 4 bases from V and 6 bases from J, with 31 bases between. The CDR3 sequence is 20 residues long. The CDR3 DNA reads TGCGCCAGCAGCGCAACCGGGACAGGGCGGCCTAGCGGGAGCTCCGGGGAGCTGTTTTTT. Translation: CASSATGTGRPSGSSGELFF.

This clone appeared a few times. This rearrangement joins TRBV9 to TRBJ1-2; unclear D gene. This CDR3 region has 15 residues. Germline-derived CDR1 and CDR2 are SGDLS and YYNGEE. V was clipped by 0 bases and J by 7 bases, with 16 bases between them. The CDR3 spells CASSVVPGRYFGYTF. The CDR3 DNA sequence: TGTGCCAGCAGCGTAGTACCCGGTCGGTATTTTGGCTACACCTTC.

V gene TRBV9 combines with J gene TRBJ2-1; D not resolved. Germline V gene lookup returns CDR1 SGDLS and CDR2 YYNGEE. V dropped 3 bases and J dropped 0 bases, with 10 bases sitting between them. The CDR3 has 15 amino acids. CDR3 residues: CASSGAESSYNEQFF. The CDR3 region has the DNA TGTGCCAGCAGCGGGGCAGAGAGCTCCTACAATGAGCAGTTCTTC.

V is TRBV28 and J is TRBJ1-4; TRBD1 aligns across 7 bases. Germline trimming cut 7 bases from V and 7 bases from J; bases unmatched to any gene: 9. This CDR3 has 14 residues. The germline gives CDR1 MDHEN, CDR2 SYDVKM. Here the CDR3 reads CASTYRGPIEKLFF. In DNA form, the CDR3 reads TGTGCCAGCACTTACAGGGGCCCCATTGAAAAACTGTTTTTT.

With regard to this clone: At one boundary the junction diverges from the germline segment, which might be a read error. The chain links TRBV27 to TRBJ2-1, with D tentatively TRBD1 (5 bases). CDR3 length: 13 amino acids. Germline-derived CDR1 and CDR2 are MNHEY and SMNVEV (reference sequence). The CDR3 DNA is TGTGCCAGCGGGTCCAGGGCATACAATGGGCAGTTCTTC. Translating it yields CASGSRAYNGQFF.

This chain uses TRBV9 with TRBJ1-1; 12 bases align to TRBD1. CDR1 and CDR2 (germline): SGDLS, YYNGEE. Trimming took 3 bases from V and 5 from J; bases not matched to a gene: 5. The CDR3 totals 15 residues. This CDR3 is CASSAGTGGWTEAFF. CDR3 nucleotide sequence: TGTGCCAGCAGCGCCGGGACAGGGGGCTGGACTGAAGCTTTCTTT.

Only one count was recorded for this clone. This chain joins TRBV4-1 and TRBJ2-7; 7 positions agree with TRBD2. V was clipped by 0 bases and J by 2 bases; unmatched bases: 7. CDR1 MGHRA and CDR2 YSYEKL come from the germline V gene. This CDR3 has 16 residues. CDR3 bases: TGCGCCAGCAGCCAAGAACTCCAGCGGGGAGCCTACGAGCAGTACTTC. Its translation is CASSQELQRGAYEQYF.

The chain links TRBV24-1 to TRBJ2-7, with D possibly matching TRBD2 (6 bases). This CDR3 is built from 15 residues. Germline-derived CDR1 and CDR2 are KGHDR and SFDVKD. V lost 3 bases and J lost 5, with 16 bases in between. CDR3 protein: CATSDPGTVADEQYF. CDR3 sequence (DNA): TGTGCCACCAGTGATCCCGGGACTGTCGCTGACGAGCAGTACTTC.

V and J are TRBV7-3 and TRBJ2-1; 7 nucleotides agree with TRBD2. The germline gives CDR1 SGHTA, CDR2 FQGTGA. The CDR3 extends over 15 amino acids. V dropped 2 bases and J dropped 5; count of bases not matched to a gene: 6. Written as DNA, the CDR3 is TGTGCCAGCAGCTTAGAAGCGGGACCCCACAATGAGCAGTTCTTC. Translated: CASSLEAGPHNEQFF.

The V gene is TRBV29-1, the J gene TRBJ2-3; 13 nucleotides align to TRBD2. V lost 5 bases, J lost 4 bases, and 6 bases stayed unmatched. Germline V gene data show CDR1 as SQVTM and CDR2 as ANQGSEA. The CDR3 runs 15 residues. The DNA of the CDR3 is TGCAGCGTTTCCGGGACTAGCGGGACCTCAGATACGCAGTATTTT. It yields the protein CSVSGTSGTSDTQYF.

V and J are TRBV19 and TRBJ2-7, with no clear D. CDR1 LNHDA and CDR2 SQIVND come from the germline V gene (reference sequence). V gave up 3 bases and J gave up 6 bases, with 15 bases separating them. The CDR3 runs 14 residues. CDR3 loop: CASSIAPVASEQYF. The DNA of the CDR3 is TGTGCCAGTAGTATCGCTCCGGTAGCAAGCGAGCAGTACTTC.

The V call is TRBV10-3, the J call TRBJ2-7; 8 bases align to TRBD1. CDR1 and CDR2 (germline): ENHRY, SYGVKD. J lost 2 bases, V lost 10 bases, and 7 bases had no gene match. The CDR3 has 13 residues. CDR3 protein: CATQGALAYEQYF. The CDR3 DNA sequence: TGTGCCACTCAGGGGGCGTTGGCCTACGAGCAGTACTTC.

This chain connects TRBV11-3 to TRBJ2-7; 12 bases are a match to TRBD2. CDR1 SGHNT and CDR2 YENEEA come from the germline V gene. The CDR3 loop spans 17 amino acids. Germline trimming cut 4 bases from V and 6 bases from J; bases unmatched to any gene: 13. In DNA, the CDR3 is TGTGCCAGCAGCTCGGGCCGACTAGCGGGAGAGGCTCTCGAGCAGTACTTC. This translates into CASSSGRLAGEALEQYF.

The rearrangement uses TRBV6-5 and TRBJ1-6; D remains unclear. Trimming took 0 bases from V and 5 from J, leaving 11 bases between them. Germline values: CDR1 MNHEY, CDR2 SVGAGI. The CDR3 spans 16 residues. In nucleotides, the CDR3 is TGTGCCAGCAGTTACTCGACTTCCGGGGATAATTCACCCCTCCACTTT. This codes for CASSYSTSGDNSPLHF.

The rearrangement links TRBV6-5 to TRBJ1-1, with 10 bases aligning to TRBD1. With V trimmed by 0 bases and J by 4 bases, 2 bases remained unmatched. The CDR3 consists of 15 residues. From germline, CDR1 is MNHEY and CDR2 SVGAGI. CDR3: CASSYSGQGSTEAFF. CDR3 sequence (DNA): TGTGCCAGCAGTTACTCGGGACAGGGGTCCACTGAAGCTTTCTTT.

This chain joins TRBV6-5 and TRBJ1-1, with 12 bases aligning to TRBD1. The germline V gene encodes CDR1 MNHEY and CDR2 SVGAGI. Trimming cost V 5 bases and J 4 bases; bases outside gene matches: 5. This CDR3 has 15 residues. CDR3 in DNA: TGTGCCAGCAGTAAGGGACAGGGGGCAGGCACTGAAGCTTTCTTT. This gives the protein CASSKGQGAGTEAFF.

Only one count was recorded for this clone. The chain joins TRBV20-1 to TRBJ1-5, with D unresolved. CDR3 size: 15 residues. The V and J ends lost 3 bases and 3 bases respectively, with 15 bases between them. The germline CDR1 and CDR2 sequences are DFQATT and SNEGSKA (reference sequence). The CDR3 region is CSASRRAAINQPQHF. The CDR3 DNA reads TGCAGTGCTAGTCGTCGCGCCGCCATCAATCAGCCCCAGCATTTT.

The chain combines TRBV9 with TRBJ2-3, with 10 nucleotides matching TRBD2. Germline lookup yields CDR1 SGDLS and CDR2 YYNGEE. V was pared by 0 bases and J by 6 bases, with 7 bases of the junction left unmatched. The length of the CDR3 is 16 residues. CDR3: CASSVGKREGGDTQYF. CDR3 DNA sequence: TGTGCCAGCAGCGTAGGGAAGCGGGAGGGAGGGGATACGCAGTATTTT.

This clone has just one count. The chain couples TRBV7-6 to TRBJ2-2; 10 bases agree with TRBD1. In germline, CDR1 is SGHVS, CDR2 FNYEAQ. J lost 7 bases, V lost 0 bases, and 20 bases had no gene match. The CDR3 runs 21 residues. The CDR3 region is CASSLALTGGGSGAGLGELFF. The CDR3 bases are TGTGCCAGCAGCTTAGCGCTGACAGGGGGCGGATCGGGCGCGGGTCTCGGGGAGCTGTTTTTT. The full variable domain, its missing parts supplied by reference TRBV7-6 and TRBJ2-2, is GAGVSQSPRYKVTKRGQDVALRCDPISGHVSLYWYRQALGQGPEFLTYFNYEAQQDKSGLPNDRFSAERPEGSISTLTIQRTEQRDSAMYRCASSLALTGGGSGAGLGELFFGEGSRLTVL.

This clone was picked up many times. CDR3 region: CASSPGPRGRGSNEQYF. In nucleotides, the CDR3 is TGTGCCAGCAGCCCAGGGCCCCGGGGACGGGGGTCCAACGAGCAGTACTTC. The rearrangement links TRBV6-2 or TRBV6-3 to TRBJ2-7, with D perhaps TRBD2 (6 bases). Germline V gene sequence: CDR1 MNHEY, CDR2 SVGEGT. V shed 6 bases and J shed 5 bases, with 26 bases lying between them. The CDR3 contains 17 residues.

This clone was found once. V gene TRBV7-9 combines with J gene TRBJ2-5; 10 nucleotides match TRBD2. Trimming cost V 1 base and J 0 bases; bases outside gene matches: 5. This CDR3 comprises 17 residues. Germline V gene data show CDR1 as SEHNR and CDR2 as FQNEAQ (reference sequence). CDR3: CASSLGVSGRNQETQYF. DNA of the CDR3: TGTGCCAGCAGCTTAGGGGTTAGCGGGAGGAACCAAGAGACCCAGTACTTC.

The CDR3 DNA sequence: TGTGCCAGCAGCTTGGGTCAGAATGAGCAGTTCTTC. It specifies CASSLGQNEQFF. The V and J genes are TRBV5-6 and TRBJ2-1; D is uncertain. This CDR3 has 12 amino acids. Trimming took 0 bases from V and 7 from J, leaving 5 bases between them. Germline CDR1 is SGHDT and CDR2 is YYEEEE.

The chain joins TRBV9 to TRBJ2-5, with 8 bases that match TRBD1. Germline V gene lookup returns CDR1 SGDLS and CDR2 YYNGEE. V gave up 0 bases and J gave up 5 bases; unmatched junction bases: 3. This CDR3 spans 14 amino acids. The CDR3 region has the DNA TGTGCCAGCAGCGTAGCAGGGGGCGACGAGACCCAGTACTTC. Translated: CASSVAGGDETQYF. Filled out from reference TRBV9 and TRBJ2-5, the complete variable domain reads DSGVTQTPKHLITATGQRVTLRCSPRSGDLSVYWYQQSLDQGLQFLIQYYNGEERAKGNILERFSAQQFPDLHSELNLSSLELGDSALYFCASSVAGGDETQYFGPGTRLLVL.

V gene TRBV21-1 combines with J gene TRBJ1-2. TRBV21-1 is marked as a pseudogene. This CDR3 comprises 17 residues. CDR3 in DNA: TGTGCCAGCAGCAAAGAGCGGGACGACAGGCAAAGACATGGCTACACCTTC. It is translated as CASSKERDDRQRHGYTF.

The DNA of the CDR3 is TGTGCCAGCAGTGCCGGACAGGGTAGGCGCTACACCTTC. This translates into CASSAGQGRRYTF. This chain links TRBV12-3 or TRBV12-4 with TRBJ1-2; TRBD1 matches at 8 bases. V was pared by 5 bases and J by 9 bases, with 8 bases of the junction left unmatched. CDR3 length: 13 residues.

The CDR3 DNA sequence: TGTGCCAGCAGCACCTACCCCACCAATGAGCAGTTCTTC. Translating it yields CASSTYPTNEQFF. This chain uses TRBV9 with TRBJ2-1; D gene ambiguous. The CDR3 is 13 amino acids. With 4 bases removed from V and 6 bases from J, the gap between germline ends came to 11 bases. Germline loops: CDR1 SGDLS, CDR2 YYNGEE.

V gene TRBV11-2 combines with J gene TRBJ2-2; D is ambiguous. The ends were cut back, 1 base at V and 9 bases at J, with 3 bases in the middle. The germline V gene encodes CDR1 SGHAT and CDR2 FQNNGV. This CDR3 region has 11 residues. Here the CDR3 reads CASSLVRELFF. The CDR3 DNA is TGTGCCAGCAGCTTAGTTAGGGAGCTGTTTTTT.